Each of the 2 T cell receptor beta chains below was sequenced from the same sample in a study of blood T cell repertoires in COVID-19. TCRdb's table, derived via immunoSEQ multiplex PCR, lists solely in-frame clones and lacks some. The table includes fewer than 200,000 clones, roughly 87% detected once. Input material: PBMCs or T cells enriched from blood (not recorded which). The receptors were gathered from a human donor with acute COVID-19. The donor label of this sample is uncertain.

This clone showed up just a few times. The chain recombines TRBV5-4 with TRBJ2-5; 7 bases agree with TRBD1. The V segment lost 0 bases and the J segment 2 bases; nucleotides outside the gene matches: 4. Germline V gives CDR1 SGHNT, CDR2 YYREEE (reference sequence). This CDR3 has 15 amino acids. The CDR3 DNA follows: TGTGCCAGCAGCTTGGCAGGGGGTCCTCAAGAGACCCAGTACTTC. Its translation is CASSLAGGPQETQYF.

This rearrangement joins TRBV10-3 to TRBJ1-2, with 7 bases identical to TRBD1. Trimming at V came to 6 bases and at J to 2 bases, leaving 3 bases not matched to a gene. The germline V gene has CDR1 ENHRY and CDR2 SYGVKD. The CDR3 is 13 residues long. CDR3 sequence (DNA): TGTGCCATCAGCCCGGGACAGAACTATGGCTACACCTTC. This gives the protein CAISPGQNYGYTF.